The 23 T cell receptor beta chains listed next were all sequenced from one sample in a study of cytomegalovirus exposure and HLA in healthy donors. PCR amplification relied on 60 Vbeta primers (plus 13 Jbeta primers). The protocol was immunoSEQ multiplex PCR, while the TCRdb copy is restricted to in-frame clones and leaves out a portion. This table has about 190,000 clones, 65% to 85% appearing once. Sequencing used PBMCs. These receptors were collected from a woman aged 18-29 years in good health and CMV-seronegative.

The V and J genes are TRBV5-1 and TRBJ2-3, with TRBD1 matching over 7 bases. Per the germline V gene, CDR1 is SGHRS and CDR2 is YFSETQ. The CDR3 contains 15 residues. V shed 5 bases and J 2 bases; nucleotides not matched to a gene: 8. CDR3 sequence reads: CASRPRGQYTDTQYF. CDR3 DNA: TGCGCCAGCAGACCTAGGGGACAGTACACAGATACGCAGTATTTT.

This chain uses TRBV6-6 with TRBJ2-5; possible D gene TRBD1, 5 bases. Germline V CDR1 and CDR2: MNHNY, SVGAGI (reference sequence). The CDR3 is 12 amino acids. The V and J ends lost 10 bases and 4 bases respectively, with 13 bases between them. The CDR3 protein is CATQQVGETQYF. The DNA for the CDR3 is TGTGCCACCCAACAGGTGGGAGAGACCCAGTACTTC.

This chain uses TRBV4-2 with TRBJ1-3; D not resolved. The V end was cut by 2 bases, the J end by 2 bases, with 10 bases between. The CDR3 sequence is 15 residues long. Germline V gives CDR1 LGHNA, CDR2 YNFKEQ. CDR3 DNA sequence: TGTGCCAGCAGCCAATGGTCGGGGACTGGAAACACCATATATTTT. This translates into CASSQWSGTGNTIYF.

The chain is built from TRBV7-6 and TRBJ2-5, with D possibly being TRBD2 (5 bases). CDR1 and CDR2 (germline): SGHVS, FNYEAQ. Trimming stripped 4 bases from V and 3 bases from J, with 15 bases between. The CDR3 runs to 15 residues. The CDR3 DNA follows: TGTGCCAGCAGCTCCCCTGGACTGATCGAAGAGACCCAGTACTTC. Translating gives CASSSPGLIEETQYF.

This chain connects TRBV7-8 to TRBJ1-6; D gene ambiguous. From germline, CDR1 is SGHVS and CDR2 FQNEAQ. The CDR3 runs to 13 residues. The ends were cut back, 0 bases at V and 10 bases at J, with 7 bases in the middle. The CDR3 here is CASSLAPGSPLHF. In nucleotides, the CDR3 is TGTGCCAGCAGCTTAGCGCCGGGATCACCCCTCCACTTT. Combining the CDR3 with reference TRBV7-8 and TRBJ1-6 gives the whole variable domain GAGVSQSPRYKVAKRGQDVALRCDPISGHVSLFWYQQALGQGPEFLTYFQNEAQLDKSGLPSDRFFAERPEGSVSTLKIQRTQQEDSAVYLCASSLAPGSPLHFGNGTRLTVT.

The chain is built from TRBV19 and TRBJ2-7; TRBD1 matches at 10 bases. The CDR3 spans 16 residues. In germline, CDR1 is LNHDA, CDR2 SQIVND (reference sequence). V trimming: 2 bases; J trimming: 4 bases; junction bases outside the gene matches: 8. CDR3 in DNA: TGTGCCAGTAGTATATCTGGGACAGGGGAGGTTTACGAGCAGTACTTC. Amino acids: CASSISGTGEVYEQYF. Full variable domain (remainder filled in from reference TRBV19 and TRBJ2-7): DGGITQSPKYLFRKEGQNVTLSCEQNLNHDAMYWYRQDPGQGLRLIYYSQIVNDFQKGDIAEGYSVSREKKESFPLTVTSAQKNPTAFYLCASSISGTGEVYEQYFGPGTRLTVT.

V and J are TRBV29-1 and TRBJ2-7; 8 bases line up with TRBD2. This CDR3 contains 16 residues. Germline trimming cut 4 bases from V and 1 base from J; bases unmatched to any gene: 12. The germline V gene encodes CDR1 SQVTM and CDR2 ANQGSEA. The CDR3 DNA reads as TGCAGCGTTGTTCCTAGGGCGGGGGGAGTTTCCTACGAGCAGTACTTC. It yields the protein CSVVPRAGGVSYEQYF.

This chain joins TRBV28 and TRBJ2-3; 8 bases map to TRBD1. V was clipped by 2 bases and J by 2 bases; unmatched bases: 6. This CDR3 region has 16 residues. Germline CDR1 reads MDHEN; CDR2 reads SYDVKM. This chain's CDR3 is CASSLGGQGYTDTQYF. The CDR3 region has the DNA TGTGCCAGCAGTTTAGGCGGACAGGGATACACAGATACGCAGTATTTT.

In its sample, this clone was seen a few times. The J gene is TRBJ2-7, the V gene TRBV6-6; weak D call: TRBD1 (5 bases). Trimming removed 7 bases at V and 4 bases at J, with 14 bases between. CDR1 MNHNY and CDR2 SVGAGI come from the germline V gene (reference sequence). The CDR3 runs 13 residues. The CDR3 DNA follows: TGTGCCAGCAAAGTGGCAGGACAATACGAGCAGTACTTC. It yields the protein CASKVAGQYEQYF.

V and J are TRBV7-6 and TRBJ1-5, with 7 bases fitting TRBD1. The germline V gene has CDR1 SGHVS and CDR2 FNYEAQ. This CDR3 is built from 16 residues. The ends lost 1 base at V and 1 base at J; junction bases unmatched: 4. The CDR3 reads CASSLGQGLSNQPQHF. CDR3 in DNA: TGTGCCAGCAGCTTAGGACAGGGCCTAAGCAATCAGCCCCAGCATTTT. Supplemented by reference TRBV7-6 and TRBJ1-5, the full variable domain reads GAGVSQSPRYKVTKRGQDVALRCDPISGHVSLYWYRQALGQGPEFLTYFNYEAQQDKSGLPNDRFSAERPEGSISTLTIQRTEQRDSAMYRCASSLGQGLSNQPQHFGDGTRLSIL.

The chain joins TRBV7-3 to TRBJ2-2, with D possibly TRBD2 on 5 matching bases. V lost 4 bases and J lost 5, with 14 bases in between. The CDR3 length is 15 residues. Germline V CDR1 and CDR2: SGHTA, FQGTGA. The CDR3 DNA reads as TGTGCCAGCAGCTCCAAAACGGGGTTAACCGGGGAGCTGTTTTTT. Translating gives CASSSKTGLTGELFF.

This chain links TRBV7-8 with TRBJ1-5; the match to TRBD1 covers 7 bases. Trimming at V came to 1 base and at J to 5 bases, leaving 2 bases not matched to a gene. Germline values: CDR1 SGHVS, CDR2 FQNEAQ. This CDR3 is built from 14 residues. CDR3 sequence reads: CASSLGGGYQPQHF. The DNA of the CDR3 is TGTGCCAGCAGCTTAGGAGGGGGCTATCAGCCCCAGCATTTT.

In this sample, this clone turned up a few times. This sample includes further DNA sequences coding for the same CDR3. The chain is built from TRBV2 and TRBJ1-2; 8 bases line up with TRBD1. V lost 6 bases and J lost 1; bases outside the gene matches: 4. Per the germline V gene, CDR1 is SNHLY and CDR2 is FYNNEI. The CDR3 covers 14 residues. DNA for the CDR3: TGTGCCAGCAGAGAGACAGGGGTTAACTATGGCTACACCTTC. Amino acid sequence: CASRETGVNYGYTF.

The sample holds one count of this clone. This rearrangement joins TRBV19 to TRBJ1-4, with a possible D match to TRBD1 (5 bases). Per the germline V gene, CDR1 is LNHDA and CDR2 is SQIVND (reference sequence). Trimming took off 7 bases at V and 4 bases at J, with 10 bases between the two ends. The CDR3 is 13 amino acids. CDR3 amino acids: CASISRGNEKLFF. CDR3 in DNA: TGTGCCAGTATTTCAAGGGGTAATGAAAAACTGTTTTTT.

The chain employs TRBV27 and TRBJ1-2, with TRBD1 matching 7 bases. V lost 5 bases and J lost 4; bases outside the gene matches: 4. This CDR3 has 13 residues. Germline CDR1 is MNHEY and CDR2 is SMNVEV (reference sequence). The CDR3 region is CASSLQGGYGYTF. CDR3 nucleotides: TGTGCCAGCAGTCTTCAGGGGGGCTATGGCTACACCTTC.

The V gene is TRBV25-1, the J gene TRBJ1-1, with TRBD1 as a possible D gene (6 bases). From germline, CDR1 is MGHDK and CDR2 SYGVNS. V lost 4 bases and J lost 2, with 14 bases in between. The CDR3 spans 15 residues. CDR3 sequence reads: CASSGHRDVNTEAFF. CDR3 sequence (DNA): TGTGCCAGCAGTGGTCACAGGGACGTAAACACTGAAGCTTTCTTT.

This clone was seen a single time. Written as DNA, the CDR3 is TGTGCCAGCAGCGCCAGTGCAACTAATGAAAAACTGTTTTTT. Amino acids: CASSASATNEKLFF. The chain uses TRBV9 and TRBJ1-4; no clear D. V was trimmed by 3 bases and J by 0 bases, leaving 6 bases between them. The CDR3 is made up of 14 amino acids. Germline-derived CDR1 and CDR2 are SGDLS and YYNGEE. The entire variable domain, with the rest obtained from reference TRBV9 and TRBJ1-4, is as follows: DSGVTQTPKHLITATGQRVTLRCSPRSGDLSVYWYQQSLDQGLQFLIQYYNGEERAKGNILERFSAQQFPDLHSELNLSSLELGDSALYFCASSASATNEKLFFGSGTQLSVL.

The chain carries TRBV4-1 and TRBJ2-1, with D possibly TRBD2 on 7 matching bases. Germline CDR1 is MGHRA and CDR2 is YSYEKL. The CDR3 extends over 20 amino acids. V was clipped by 1 base and J by 0 bases, with 22 bases between them. The CDR3 loop reads CASSQVAEGGALTSYNEQFF. The DNA of the CDR3 is TGCGCCAGCAGCCAAGTGGCCGAGGGGGGGGCTCTTACCTCCTACAATGAGCAGTTCTTC.

The chain employs TRBV2 and TRBJ1-5; no firm D call. The CDR3 is 15 residues long. V was pared by 2 bases and J by 0 bases, with 8 bases between. Germline CDR1 is SNHLY and CDR2 is FYNNEI. CDR3 in amino acids: CASSESTASNQPQHF. CDR3 nucleotide sequence: TGTGCCAGCAGTGAAAGTACAGCTAGCAATCAGCCCCAGCATTTT.

The chain combines TRBV25-1 with TRBJ1-2; maybe TRBD1 (6 bases). The V end lost 8 bases, the J end lost 6 bases, and 16 bases lay between the germline ends. Germline CDR1 MGHDK, CDR2 SYGVNS. The CDR3 is 13 residues long. In DNA, the CDR3 is TGTGCCAGCTTTGGGGCAGGGGAAGATGGCTACACCTTC. It codes for CASFGAGEDGYTF.

The chain is built from TRBV19 and TRBJ2-2, with no clear D. The CDR3 is made up of 13 amino acids. With 7 bases removed from V and 1 base from J, the gap between germline ends came to 7 bases. CDR1 LNHDA and CDR2 SQIVND come from the germline V gene (reference sequence). CDR3 region: CASKTGNTGELFF. CDR3 in DNA: TGTGCCAGTAAAACGGGGAACACCGGGGAGCTGTTTTTT.

This clone was seen more than once but under ten times. The chain has TRBV9 and TRBJ2-2, with 14 nucleotides matching TRBD2. The junction had 11 bases not matched to a gene; V was cut back by 4 bases and J by 3 bases. The CDR3 contains 19 residues. Per the germline V gene, CDR1 is SGDLS and CDR2 is YYNGEE. The CDR3 DNA reads TGTGCCAGCAGCCCCCGGACTAGCGGGAGGCCACGGGACACCGGGGAGCTGTTTTTT. This gives the protein CASSPRTSGRPRDTGELFF.

The chain has TRBV25-1 and TRBJ1-2; TRBD1 might be the D (5 bases). V was cut by 5 bases and J by 6 bases, with 10 bases left in between. Germline CDR1 reads MGHDK; CDR2 reads SYGVNS. The CDR3 consists of 12 residues. The CDR3 DNA is TGTGCCAGCAGTCTAGGGGAGGATGGCTACACCTTC. Translated: CASSLGEDGYTF.